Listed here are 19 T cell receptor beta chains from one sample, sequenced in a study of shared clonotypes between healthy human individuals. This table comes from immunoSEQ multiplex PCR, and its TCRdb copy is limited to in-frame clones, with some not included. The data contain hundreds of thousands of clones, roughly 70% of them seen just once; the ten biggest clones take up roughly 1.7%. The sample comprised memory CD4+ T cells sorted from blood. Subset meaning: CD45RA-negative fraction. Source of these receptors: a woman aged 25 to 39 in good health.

CDR3 residues: CASSAAGGKNQPQHF. In DNA, the CDR3 is TGTGCCAGCAGCGCAGCGGGGGGTAAAAATCAGCCCCAGCATTTT. This chain links TRBV28 with TRBJ1-5, with D tentatively TRBD1 (5 bases). Trimming took off 6 bases at V and 4 bases at J, with 16 bases between the two ends. Germline CDR1 reads MDHEN; CDR2 reads SYDVKM. The CDR3 length is 15 residues.

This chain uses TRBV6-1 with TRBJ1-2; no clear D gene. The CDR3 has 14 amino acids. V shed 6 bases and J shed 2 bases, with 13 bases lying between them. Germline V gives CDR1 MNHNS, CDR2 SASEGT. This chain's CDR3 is CASSLTDQNYGYTF. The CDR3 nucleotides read TGTGCCAGCAGCCTGACGGACCAAAACTATGGCTACACCTTC.

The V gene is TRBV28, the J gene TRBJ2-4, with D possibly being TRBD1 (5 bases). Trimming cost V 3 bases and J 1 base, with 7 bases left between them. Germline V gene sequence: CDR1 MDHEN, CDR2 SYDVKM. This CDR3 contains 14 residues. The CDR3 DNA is TGTGCCAGCAGTTTCCCAGGGGCCAAAAACATTCAGTACTTC. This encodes CASSFPGAKNIQYF.

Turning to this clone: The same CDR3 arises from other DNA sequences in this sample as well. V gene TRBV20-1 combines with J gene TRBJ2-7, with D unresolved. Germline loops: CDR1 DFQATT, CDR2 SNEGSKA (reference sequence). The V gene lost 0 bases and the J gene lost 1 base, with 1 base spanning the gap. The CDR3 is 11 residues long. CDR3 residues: CSARDSYEQYF. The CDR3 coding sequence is TGCAGTGCTAGAGATTCCTACGAGCAGTACTTC.

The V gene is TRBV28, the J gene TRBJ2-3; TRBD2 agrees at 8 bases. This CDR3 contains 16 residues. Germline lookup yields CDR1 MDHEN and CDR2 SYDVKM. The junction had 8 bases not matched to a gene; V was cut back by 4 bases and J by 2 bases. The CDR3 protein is CASSSRAGVPTDTQYF. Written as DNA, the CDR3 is TGTGCCAGCAGTTCTCGAGCGGGAGTTCCCACAGATACGCAGTATTTT.

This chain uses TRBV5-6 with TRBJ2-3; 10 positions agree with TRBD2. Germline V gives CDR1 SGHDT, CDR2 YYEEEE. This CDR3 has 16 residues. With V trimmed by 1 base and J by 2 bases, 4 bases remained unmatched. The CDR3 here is CASSLLLAGITDTQYF. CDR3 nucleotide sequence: TGTGCCAGCAGCTTGTTACTAGCGGGGATCACAGATACGCAGTATTTT.

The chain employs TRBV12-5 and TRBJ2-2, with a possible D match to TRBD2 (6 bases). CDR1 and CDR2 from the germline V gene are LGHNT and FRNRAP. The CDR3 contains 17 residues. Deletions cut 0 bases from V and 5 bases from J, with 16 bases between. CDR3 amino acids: CASGLVPRAGRTGELFF. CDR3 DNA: TGTGCTAGTGGTTTGGTACCGCGGGCGGGGCGAACCGGGGAGCTGTTTTTT.

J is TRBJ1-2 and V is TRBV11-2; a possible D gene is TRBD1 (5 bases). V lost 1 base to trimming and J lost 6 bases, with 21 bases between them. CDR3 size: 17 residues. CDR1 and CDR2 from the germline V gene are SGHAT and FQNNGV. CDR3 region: CASSLANLWGSRDGYTF. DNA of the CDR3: TGTGCCAGCAGCTTAGCCAACCTCTGGGGCAGTAGAGATGGCTACACCTTC.

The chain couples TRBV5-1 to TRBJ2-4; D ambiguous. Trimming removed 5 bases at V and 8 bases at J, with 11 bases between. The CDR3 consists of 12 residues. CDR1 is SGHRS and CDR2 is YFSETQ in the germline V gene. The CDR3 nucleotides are TGCGCCAGCAGGCCAGACGGCGACATTCAGTACTTC. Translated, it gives CASRPDGDIQYF.

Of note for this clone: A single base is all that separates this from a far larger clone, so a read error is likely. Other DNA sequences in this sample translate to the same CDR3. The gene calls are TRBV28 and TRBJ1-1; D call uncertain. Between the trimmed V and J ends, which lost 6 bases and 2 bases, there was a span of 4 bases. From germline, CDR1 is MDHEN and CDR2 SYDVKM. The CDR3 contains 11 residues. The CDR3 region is CASSVNTEAFF. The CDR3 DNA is TGTGCCAGCAGCGTTAACACTGAAGCTTTCTTT.

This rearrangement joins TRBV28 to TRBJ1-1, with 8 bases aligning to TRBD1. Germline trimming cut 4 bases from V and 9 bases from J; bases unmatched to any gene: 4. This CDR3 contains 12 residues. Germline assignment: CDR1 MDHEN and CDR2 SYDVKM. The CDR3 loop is CASSSGGKQAFF. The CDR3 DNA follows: TGTGCCAGCAGTTCAGGGGGCAAACAAGCTTTCTTT.

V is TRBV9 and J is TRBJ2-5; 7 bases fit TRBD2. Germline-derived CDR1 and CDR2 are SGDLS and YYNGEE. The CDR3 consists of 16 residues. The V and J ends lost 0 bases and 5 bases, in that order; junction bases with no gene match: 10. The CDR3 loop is CASSVGGAGTLETQYF. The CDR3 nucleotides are TGTGCCAGCAGCGTAGGGGGAGCGGGAACGCTGGAGACCCAGTACTTC.

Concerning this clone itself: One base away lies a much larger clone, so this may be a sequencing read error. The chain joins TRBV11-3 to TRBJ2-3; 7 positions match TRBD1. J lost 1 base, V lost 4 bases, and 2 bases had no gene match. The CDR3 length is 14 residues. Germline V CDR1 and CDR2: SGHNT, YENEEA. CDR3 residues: CASSSGQGTDTQYF. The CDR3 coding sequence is TGTGCCAGCAGCTCCGGACAGGGCACAGATACGCAGTATTTT. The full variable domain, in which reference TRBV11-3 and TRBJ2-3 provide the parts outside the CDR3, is EAGVVQSPRYKIIEKKQPVAFWCNPISGHNTLYWYLQNLGQGPELLIRYENEEAVDDSQLPKDRFSAERLKGVDSTLKIQPAELGDSAVYLCASSSGQGTDTQYFGPGTRLTVL.

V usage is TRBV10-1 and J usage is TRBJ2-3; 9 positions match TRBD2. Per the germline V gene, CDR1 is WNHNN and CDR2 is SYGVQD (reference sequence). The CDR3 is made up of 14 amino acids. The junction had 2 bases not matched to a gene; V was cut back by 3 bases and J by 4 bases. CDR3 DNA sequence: TGCGCCAGCAGTGATGCGGGAGGGGCAGATACGCAGTATTTT. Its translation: CASSDAGGADTQYF.

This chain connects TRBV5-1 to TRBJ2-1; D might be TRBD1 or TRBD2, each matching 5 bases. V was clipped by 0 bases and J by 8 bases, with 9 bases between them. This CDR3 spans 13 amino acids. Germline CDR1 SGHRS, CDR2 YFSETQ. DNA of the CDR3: TGCGCCAGCAGCTTGGCCAGGGACCATGAGCAGTTCTTC. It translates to CASSLARDHEQFF.

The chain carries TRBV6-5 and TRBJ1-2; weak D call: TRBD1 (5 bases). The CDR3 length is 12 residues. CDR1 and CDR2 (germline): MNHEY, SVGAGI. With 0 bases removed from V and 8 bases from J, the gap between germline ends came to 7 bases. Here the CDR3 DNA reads TGTGCCAGCAGTTACTCCGGGGACGGCTACACCTTC. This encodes CASSYSGDGYTF.

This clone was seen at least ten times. The CDR3 DNA follows: TGTGCCAGCAGAGACGAGCAGTACTTC. The encoded protein is CASRDEQYF. The chain carries TRBV6-5 and TRBJ2-7; D gene ambiguous. Germline CDR1 and CDR2: MNHEY and SVGAGI. V lost 6 bases to trimming and J lost 5 bases, with 2 bases between them. This CDR3 contains 9 residues.

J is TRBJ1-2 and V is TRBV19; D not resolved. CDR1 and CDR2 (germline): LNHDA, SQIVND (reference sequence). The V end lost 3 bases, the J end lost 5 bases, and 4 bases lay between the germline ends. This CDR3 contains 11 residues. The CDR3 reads CASSIWYGYTF. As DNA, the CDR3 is TGTGCCAGTAGTATCTGGTATGGCTACACCTTC. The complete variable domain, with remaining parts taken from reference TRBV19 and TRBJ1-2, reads DGGITQSPKYLFRKEGQNVTLSCEQNLNHDAMYWYRQDPGQGLRLIYYSQIVNDFQKGDIAEGYSVSREKKESFPLTVTSAQKNPTAFYLCASSIWYGYTFGSGTRLTVV.

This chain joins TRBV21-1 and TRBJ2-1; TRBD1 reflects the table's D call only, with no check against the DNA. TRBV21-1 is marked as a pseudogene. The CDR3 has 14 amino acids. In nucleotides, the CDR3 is TGTGCCAGCAGCATATACCACAGGGGTAACGAGCAGTTCTTC. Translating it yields CASSIYHRGNEQFF.